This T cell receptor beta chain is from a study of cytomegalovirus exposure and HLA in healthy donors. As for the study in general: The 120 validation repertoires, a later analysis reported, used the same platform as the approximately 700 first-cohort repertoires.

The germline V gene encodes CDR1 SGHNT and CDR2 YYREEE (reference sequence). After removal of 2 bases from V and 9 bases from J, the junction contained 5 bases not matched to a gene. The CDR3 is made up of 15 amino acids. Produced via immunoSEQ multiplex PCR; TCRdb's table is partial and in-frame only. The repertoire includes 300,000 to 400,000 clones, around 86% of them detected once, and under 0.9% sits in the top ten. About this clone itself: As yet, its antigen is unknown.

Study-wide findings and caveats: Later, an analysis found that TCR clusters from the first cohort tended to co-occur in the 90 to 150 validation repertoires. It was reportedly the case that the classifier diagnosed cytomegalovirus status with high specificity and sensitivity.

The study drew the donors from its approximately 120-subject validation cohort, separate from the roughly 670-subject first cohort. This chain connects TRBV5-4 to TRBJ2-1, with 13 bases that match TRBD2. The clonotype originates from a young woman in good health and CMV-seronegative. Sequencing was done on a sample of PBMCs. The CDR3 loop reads CASSFGLAGAGEQFF. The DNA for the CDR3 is TGTGCCAGCAGCTTCGGACTAGCGGGAGCCGGTGAGCAGTTCTTC.